This T cell receptor (beta chain) was sequenced in a study of T cell repertoires in cytomegalovirus infection (dated by TCRdb to about 2019). With respect to the entire study: Donor HLA type was relevant to the analysis, because carriage of CMV infection together with the matching HLA type was indicated by public TCR beta signatures. What the research found in general, with its limitations: The ex vivo response was dominated by HLA-C-restricted CMV-specific TCR beta clonotypes, which also provided the single most frequent clonotype in two of eight donors. Carriers of CMV infection plus the relevant HLA type were discriminated by the cumulative frequency of public TCR beta family members in the study cohort and in an independent approximately 350-donor cohort.

This clonotype showed up many times. Its antigen is unknown. Per-nucleotide qualities are absent, and no much larger clonotype sits a single base away. The instrument given in TCRdb is Illumina HiSeq 1500. TCRdb trimmed the raw reads at Q25, called clones with MiXCR and kept productive beta chains. Each CDR3 protein gets just one entry, which takes the most common genes and DNA from the rows behind it. In this sample the table shows approximately 140,000 distinct CDR3 sequences, about 6.3% of which occur a single time. Approximately 19% of the sample is in the top ten clones. The cysteine opens and the phenylalanine closes a CDR3 of 14 amino acids. The DNA shown is the 42-base CDR3, in frame from base 1. The germline V gene encodes CDR1 SGHTA and CDR2 FQGNSA. Trimming accounts for 5 bases at V and 7 bases at J, while the number of junction bases matched to no gene is 6.

Material: PBMCs. The receptor was derived from a human donor in good health (CMV status not recorded). Some clones in this sample may be carry-over from other donors' samples. The chain is assembled from TRBV7-2 and TRBJ1-2, with 11 bases matching TRBD1. The CDR3 has the sequence CASSTRTGGFGYTF. The DNA reads TGTGCCAGCAGCACCCGGACAGGGGGCTTTGGCTACACCTTC.